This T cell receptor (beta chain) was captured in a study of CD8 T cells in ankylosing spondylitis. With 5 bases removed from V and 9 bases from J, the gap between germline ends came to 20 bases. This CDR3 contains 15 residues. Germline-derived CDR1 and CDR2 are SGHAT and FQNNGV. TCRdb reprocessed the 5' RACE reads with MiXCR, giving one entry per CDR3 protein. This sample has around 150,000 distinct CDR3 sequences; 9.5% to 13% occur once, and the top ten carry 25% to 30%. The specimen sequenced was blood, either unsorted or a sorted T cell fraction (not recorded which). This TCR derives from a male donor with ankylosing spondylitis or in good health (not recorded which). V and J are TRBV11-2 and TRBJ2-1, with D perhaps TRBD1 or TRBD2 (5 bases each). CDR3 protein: CASSHSSGPSSEQFF. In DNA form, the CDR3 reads TGTGCCAGCAGCCACTCATCAGGGCCTAGCTCTGAGCAGTTCTTC.